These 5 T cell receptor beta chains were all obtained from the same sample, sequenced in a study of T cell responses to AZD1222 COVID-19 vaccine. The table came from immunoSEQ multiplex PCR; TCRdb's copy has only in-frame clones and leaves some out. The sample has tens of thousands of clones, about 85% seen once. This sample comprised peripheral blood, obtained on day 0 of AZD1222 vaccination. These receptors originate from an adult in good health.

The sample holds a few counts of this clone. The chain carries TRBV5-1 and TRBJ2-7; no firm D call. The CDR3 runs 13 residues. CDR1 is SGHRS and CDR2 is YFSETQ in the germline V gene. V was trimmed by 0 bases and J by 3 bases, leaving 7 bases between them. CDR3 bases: TGCGCCAGCAGCTTGGGAGGTAACTACGAGCAGTACTTC. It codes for CASSLGGNYEQYF. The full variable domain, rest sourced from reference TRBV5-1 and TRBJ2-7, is KAGVTQTPRYLIKTRGQQVTLSCSPISGHRSVSWYQQTPGQGLQFLFEYFSETQRNKGNFPGRFSGRQFSNSRSEMNVSTLELGDSALYLCASSLGGNYEQYFGPGTRLTVT.

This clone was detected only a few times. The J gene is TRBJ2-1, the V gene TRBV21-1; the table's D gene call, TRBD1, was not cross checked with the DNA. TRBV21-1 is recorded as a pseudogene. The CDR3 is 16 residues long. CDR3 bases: TGTGCCAGCAGCAAACGGCTCGACCTCGGACAGGATGAGCAGTTCTTC. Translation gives CASSKRLDLGQDEQFF.

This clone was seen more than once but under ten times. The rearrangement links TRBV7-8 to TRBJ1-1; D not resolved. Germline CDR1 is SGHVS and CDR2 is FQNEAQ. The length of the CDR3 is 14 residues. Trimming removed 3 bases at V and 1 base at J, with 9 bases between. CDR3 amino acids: CASSFPGQNTEAFF. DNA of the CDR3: TGTGCCAGCAGCTTCCCCGGGCAGAACACTGAAGCTTTCTTT.

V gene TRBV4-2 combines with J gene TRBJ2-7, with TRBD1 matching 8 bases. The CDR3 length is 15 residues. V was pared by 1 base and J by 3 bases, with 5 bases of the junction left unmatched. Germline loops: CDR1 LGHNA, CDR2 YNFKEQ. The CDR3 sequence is CASSQVGDRSYEQYF. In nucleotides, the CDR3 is TGTGCCAGCAGCCAAGTTGGGGACAGGAGCTACGAGCAGTACTTC.

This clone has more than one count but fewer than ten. CDR3 residues: CASSQEGPGTGGNEQYF. CDR3 nucleotide sequence: TGTGCCAGCAGCCAAGAGGGGCCTGGGACAGGGGGTAACGAGCAGTACTTC. This chain uses TRBV4-2 with TRBJ2-7; 11 nucleotides match TRBD1. The germline gives CDR1 LGHNA, CDR2 YNFKEQ. CDR3 length: 17 amino acids. The V and J ends lost 0 bases and 5 bases, in that order; junction bases with no gene match: 9.